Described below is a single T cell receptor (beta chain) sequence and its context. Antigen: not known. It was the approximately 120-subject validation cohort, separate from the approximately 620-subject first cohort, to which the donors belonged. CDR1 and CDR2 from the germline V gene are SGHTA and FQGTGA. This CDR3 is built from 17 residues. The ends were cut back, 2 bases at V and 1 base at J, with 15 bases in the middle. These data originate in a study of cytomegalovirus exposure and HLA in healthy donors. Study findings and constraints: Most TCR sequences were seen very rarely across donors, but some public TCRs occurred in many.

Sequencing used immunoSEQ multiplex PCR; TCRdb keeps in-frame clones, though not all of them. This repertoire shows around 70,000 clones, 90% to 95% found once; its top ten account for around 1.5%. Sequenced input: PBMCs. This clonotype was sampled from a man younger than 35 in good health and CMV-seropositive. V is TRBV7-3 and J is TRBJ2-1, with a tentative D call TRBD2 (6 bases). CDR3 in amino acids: CASSLGTGEKSYNEQFF. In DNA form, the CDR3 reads TGTGCCAGCAGCTTAGGGACGGGGGAAAAGTCCTACAATGAGCAGTTCTTC.